Listed here is a single T cell receptor beta chain. What it binds is unknown. The CDR3 covers 13 residues. Trimming removed 0 bases at V and 10 bases at J, with 10 bases between. Germline V lookup: CDR1 SNHLY, CDR2 FYNNEI. The record originates from a study of shared clonotypes between healthy human individuals. Libraries were prepared by immunoSEQ multiplex PCR; TCRdb keeps only in-frame clonotypes and omits some of them. Here the sample spans 2 million to 2.5 million clones, around 93% being singletons. The study separated CD4+ cells into CD45RA+ naive and CD45RA-negative memory subsets. The study, taken as a whole, reports: Some naive CD4 clonotypes, roughly 5%, turned up in common across several donors.

This sequence originates from a man aged 18-30 years in good health. Some clones in this sample may be carry-over from other donors' samples. The J gene is TRBJ2-1, the V gene TRBV2, with TRBD1 as a possible D gene (6 bases). Sequencing input: naive CD4+ T cells from PBMCs. Subset described: CD45RA+ positively selected. In DNA, the CDR3 is TGTGCCAGCAGTGAAGCGCAGGGGAGCGAGCAGTTCTTC. It is translated as CASSEAQGSEQFF.